The 17 T cell receptor beta chains below all came from one sample that was sequenced in a study of cytomegalovirus exposure and HLA in healthy donors. This table comes from immunoSEQ multiplex PCR, and its TCRdb copy is limited to in-frame clones, with some not included. Of 200,000 to 250,000 clones listed, roughly 83% are singletons. Material: PBMCs. Receptors were obtained from a woman between 18 and 29 years old in good health and CMV-seronegative.

The V call is TRBV11-2, the J call TRBJ2-5; D might be TRBD1 or TRBD2, each matching 5 bases. CDR1 SGHAT and CDR2 FQNNGV come from the germline V gene. The CDR3 covers 12 residues. V was cut by 3 bases and J by 5 bases, with 7 bases left in between. The CDR3 bases are TGTGCCAGCAGCTTCTGGGGGGAGACCCAGTACTTC. Its protein is CASSFWGETQYF.

The rearrangement links TRBV21-1 to TRBJ1-2; TRBD1, the table's D call, was not compared with the DNA. TRBV21-1 is tagged as a pseudogene. This CDR3 comprises 19 residues. CDR3 protein: CASSPRRRDRAVCDSGYTF. DNA for the CDR3: TGTGCCAGCAGCCCACGACGACGAGACAGGGCGGTGTGCGACTCTGGCTACACCTTC.

This chain connects TRBV6-4 to TRBJ2-1, with TRBD1 as a possible D gene (6 bases). Deletions cut 3 bases from V and 2 bases from J, with 11 bases between. CDR1 and CDR2 (germline): MRHNA, SNTAGT. This CDR3 is built from 15 residues. CDR3 protein: CASSERAGAYNEQFF. CDR3 sequence (DNA): TGTGCCAGCAGTGAACGGGCAGGGGCCTACAATGAGCAGTTCTTC.

The genes are TRBV25-1 and TRBJ2-3; 7 bases map to TRBD1. J gave up 4 bases and V 3 bases, and 7 bases lay outside the gene matches. This CDR3 has 15 residues. CDR1 MGHDK and CDR2 SYGVNS come from the germline V gene. The CDR3: CASSDSRQGADTQYF. The CDR3 region has the DNA TGTGCCAGCAGTGATTCTCGACAGGGTGCAGATACGCAGTATTTT.

The chain recombines TRBV6-1 with TRBJ2-2, with D unresolved. Germline V gives CDR1 MNHNS, CDR2 SASEGT. The CDR3 is made up of 12 amino acids. Trimming stripped 3 bases from V and 6 bases from J, with 5 bases between. The CDR3 is CASSDSAGELFF. The CDR3 DNA sequence: TGTGCCAGCAGTGATTCGGCCGGGGAGCTGTTTTTT.

The chain has TRBV18 and TRBJ2-5; no reliable D call. Germline V lookup: CDR1 KGHSH, CDR2 LQKENI. V gave up 0 bases and J gave up 2 bases, with 7 bases separating them. The CDR3 totals 14 residues. The CDR3 sequence: CASSPPGLQETQYF. The CDR3 DNA reads as TGTGCCAGCTCACCACCAGGTCTACAAGAGACCCAGTACTTC.

This rearrangement joins TRBV5-6 to TRBJ2-7; D gene uncertain. V gave up 0 bases and J gave up 1 base, with 8 bases separating them. This CDR3 spans 14 amino acids. Germline V CDR1 and CDR2: SGHDT, YYEEEE. The CDR3 here is CASSLGLGSYEQYF. The CDR3 DNA follows: TGTGCCAGCAGCTTGGGACTGGGTTCCTACGAGCAGTACTTC.

J is TRBJ1-2 and V is TRBV30; possibly TRBD1 for D (6 bases). Trimming took off 7 bases at V and 2 bases at J, with 11 bases between the two ends. The CDR3 extends over 12 amino acids. The V gene's germline CDR1 is GTSNPN and CDR2 SVGIG (reference sequence). The CDR3 coding sequence is TGTGCCTTTCGTACAGGGAACTATGGCTACACCTTC. Its protein is CAFRTGNYGYTF.

This clone is deemed medium-sized. V usage is TRBV2 and J usage is TRBJ1-1, with D unclear. The CDR3 runs to 13 residues. CDR1 and CDR2 from the germline V gene are SNHLY and FYNNEI. Trimming pared 4 bases from V and 1 base from J, leaving 7 bases between. CDR3 coding DNA: TGTGCCAGCAGTGCGGGAGAGAACACTGAAGCTTTCTTT. Translation gives CASSAGENTEAFF.

The gene calls are TRBV11-3 and TRBJ2-3, with TRBD2 identical over 14 bases. Germline CDR1 SGHNT, CDR2 YENEEA. The V and J ends lost 3 bases and 1 base, in that order; junction bases with no gene match: 0. There are 16 residues in the CDR3. CDR3 region: CASSLGLAGGTDTQYF. CDR3 bases: TGTGCCAGCAGCTTGGGACTAGCGGGAGGCACAGATACGCAGTATTTT.

The chain has TRBV9 and TRBJ2-1; TRBD2 is a possible D gene (6 bases). Trimming pared 4 bases from V and 1 base from J, leaving 15 bases between. Germline V lookup: CDR1 SGDLS, CDR2 YYNGEE. The CDR3 is made up of 16 amino acids. The DNA for the CDR3 is TGTGCCAGCAGCCCCCTGGCGGAGGGGTCCTACAATGAGCAGTTCTTC. Its translation is CASSPLAEGSYNEQFF.

The gene calls are TRBV2 and TRBJ2-3, with D perhaps matching TRBD1 (5 bases). V was shortened by 8 bases and J by 2 bases, with 23 bases between the two germline ends. The CDR3 runs 17 residues. Germline V gene data show CDR1 as SNHLY and CDR2 as FYNNEI. The CDR3 region has the DNA TGTGCCAGCCCAACCAAAACGGCAGGGTATGTCACAGATACGCAGTATTTT. Amino acid sequence: CASPTKTAGYVTDTQYF.

The CDR3 DNA sequence: TGTGCCTGGAGTGCGTTCCGTGCTCTGAACACTGAAGCTTTCTTT. Translation gives CAWSAFRALNTEAFF. The chain couples TRBV30 to TRBJ1-1; D is unresolved. Germline assignment: CDR1 GTSNPN and CDR2 SVGIG (reference sequence). The CDR3 covers 15 residues. With 1 base removed from V and 0 bases from J, the gap between germline ends came to 12 bases.

The chain has TRBV28 and TRBJ1-5, with D possibly matching TRBD1 (5 bases). This CDR3 region has 13 residues. Germline assignment: CDR1 MDHEN and CDR2 SYDVKM. The V and J ends lost 3 bases and 10 bases respectively, with 13 bases between them. The CDR3 loop reads CASSLGGMDPQHF. The DNA of the CDR3 is TGTGCCAGCAGTTTGGGGGGGATGGACCCCCAGCATTTT.

The chain uses TRBV27 and TRBJ2-7; D is perhaps TRBD1 (6 bases). CDR3 length: 15 residues. Trimming took 6 bases from V and 2 from J, leaving 17 bases between them. From germline, CDR1 is MNHEY and CDR2 SMNVEV (reference sequence). The CDR3 nucleotides are TGTGCCAGCAGCCTTACTTGGACAGCGACCTACGAGCAGTACTTC. Protein sequence: CASSLTWTATYEQYF.

The chain uses TRBV9 and TRBJ2-2; no clear D. The germline V gene encodes CDR1 SGDLS and CDR2 YYNGEE. V was pared by 6 bases and J by 7 bases, with 13 bases between. This CDR3 has 13 amino acids. CDR3 region: CASNPTPGGELFF. DNA of the CDR3: TGTGCCAGCAACCCTACCCCCGGCGGGGAGCTGTTTTTT.

The chain carries TRBV4-2 and TRBJ2-7, with TRBD2 matching over 8 bases. V gave up 2 bases and J gave up 1 base; unmatched junction bases: 7. The germline gives CDR1 LGHNA, CDR2 YNFKEQ. The CDR3 loop spans 16 amino acids. CDR3 amino acids: CASSQPAGARSYEQYF. CDR3 in DNA: TGTGCCAGCAGCCAACCAGCGGGGGCCAGATCCTACGAGCAGTACTTC.